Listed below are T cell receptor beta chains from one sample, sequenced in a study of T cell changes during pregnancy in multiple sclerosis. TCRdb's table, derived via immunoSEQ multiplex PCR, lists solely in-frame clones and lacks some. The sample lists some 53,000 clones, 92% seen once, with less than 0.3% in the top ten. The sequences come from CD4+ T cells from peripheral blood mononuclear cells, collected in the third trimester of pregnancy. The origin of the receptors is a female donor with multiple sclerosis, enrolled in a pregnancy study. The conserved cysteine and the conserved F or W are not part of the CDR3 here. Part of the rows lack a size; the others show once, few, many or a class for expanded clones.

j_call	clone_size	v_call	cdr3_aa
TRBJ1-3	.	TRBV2	AGSPGSGNTIY
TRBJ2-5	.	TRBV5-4	ASSPGGHETQY
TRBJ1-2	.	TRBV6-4	ASSEEEDSGGYT
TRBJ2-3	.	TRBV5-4	ASSLGQGITDTQY
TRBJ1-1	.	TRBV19	ASSMRDHTEAF
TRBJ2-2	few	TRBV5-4	ASSLETASTGELF
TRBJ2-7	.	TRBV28	ASSPDRALKSYEQY
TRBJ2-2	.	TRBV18	ASSKESGSGELF
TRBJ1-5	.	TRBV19	ASTGGTPSGGSSLH
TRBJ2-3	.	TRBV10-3	AISEGRGRSTDTQY
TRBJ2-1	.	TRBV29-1	SVVLRLAGANEQF
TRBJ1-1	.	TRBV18	ASSTGQGEAF
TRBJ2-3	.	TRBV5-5	ASSWEGYTQY
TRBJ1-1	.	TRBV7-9	ASSLAQGNTEAF
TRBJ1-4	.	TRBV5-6	ASSSQGIRTNEKLF
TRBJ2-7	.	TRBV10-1	ASSEERHVNYEQY
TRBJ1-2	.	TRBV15	ATSRAGTGGGYT
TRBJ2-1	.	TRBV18	ASSPRGLADFSYNEQF
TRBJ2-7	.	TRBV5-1	ASSLPSDEQY
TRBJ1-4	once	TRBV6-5	ASSYQTGEKLF
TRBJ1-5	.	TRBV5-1	ASSIRGGADQPQH
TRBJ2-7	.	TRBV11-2	ASTPRRGTNYEQY
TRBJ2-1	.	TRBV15	ATSTLQGNGDEQF
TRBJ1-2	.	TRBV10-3	AIRGTEANYGYT
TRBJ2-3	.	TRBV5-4	ASSPGLAGVEDTQY
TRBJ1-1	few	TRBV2	ASSDDRRGGAF
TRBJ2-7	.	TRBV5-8	ASSLNRDTSYEQY
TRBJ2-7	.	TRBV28	ASSLKGGGYEQY
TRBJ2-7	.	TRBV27	ASRPLSVGGGEQY
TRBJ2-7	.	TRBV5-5	ASSSWDRSTHEQY
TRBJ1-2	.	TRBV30	AWEGGNYGYT
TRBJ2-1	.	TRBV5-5	ASSLVVGGYNEQF
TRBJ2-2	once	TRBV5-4	ASSSTGNTGELF
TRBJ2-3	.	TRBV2	ASRETEYSTDTQY
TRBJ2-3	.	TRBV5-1	ASSQDPGQGTDTQY
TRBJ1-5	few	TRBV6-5	ASSYGRFQPQH
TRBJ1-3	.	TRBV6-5	ASRLTGFSGNTIY
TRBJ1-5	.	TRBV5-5	ASSPRAGLSNQPQH
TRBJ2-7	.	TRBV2	ASVSDWSSYEQY
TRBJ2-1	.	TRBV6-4	ASSAGPLNRGEQF
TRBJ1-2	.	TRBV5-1	ASSRETGNYGYT